This entry lists 20 T cell receptor beta chains sequenced from one sample in a study of OX40 agonist ivuxolimab in advanced cancers. TCRdb's table, derived via immunoSEQ multiplex PCR, lists solely in-frame clones and lacks some. Here the sample spans about 77,000 clones, around 80% being singletons. The starting material was CD4+ or CD8+ T cells sorted from blood, obtained in a trial of the OX40 agonist ivuxolimab. These receptor sequences come from an adult with an advanced solid tumor such as melanoma, head and neck, liver or kidney cancer.

This clone was detected a few times. The CDR3 DNA is TGTGCCAGCAGCCCAGGGGGCTTGGGGGCCAACGTCCTGACTTTC. Its translation is CASSPGGLGANVLTF. The J gene is TRBJ2-6, the V gene TRBV4-2; TRBD1 matches at 8 bases. Germline V gives CDR1 LGHNA, CDR2 YNFKEQ. V shed 4 bases, J shed 4 bases, and the junction held 3 bases outside the gene matches. The CDR3 is 15 residues long.

The V and J genes are TRBV14 and TRBJ1-2; no clear D. The V end was cut by 0 bases, the J end by 10 bases, with 12 bases between. Germline assignment: CDR1 SGHDN and CDR2 FVKESK. This CDR3 is built from 13 residues. In DNA, the CDR3 is TGTGCCAGCAGCCAAGATGCAATCAGGATCTACACCTTC. Its translation is CASSQDAIRIYTF.

In this sample, this clone turned up once. The V and J genes are TRBV14 and TRBJ2-1; D uncertain. The CDR3 has 13 residues. The V end lost 1 base, the J end lost 4 bases, and 5 bases lay between the germline ends. CDR1 and CDR2 from the germline V gene are SGHDN and FVKESK. This CDR3 reads CASSQAAYNEQFF. CDR3 coding DNA: TGTGCCAGCAGCCAAGCAGCGTACAATGAGCAGTTCTTC.

The J gene is TRBJ2-2, the V gene TRBV10-2; the D is unclear. The CDR3 consists of 13 residues. Germline CDR1 and CDR2: WSHSY and SAAADI. The ends were cut back, 6 bases at V and 7 bases at J, with 12 bases in the middle. CDR3 loop: CASRNSGDGELFF. In nucleotides, the CDR3 is TGCGCCAGCAGAAACAGTGGGGACGGGGAGCTGTTTTTT.

The V and J genes are TRBV19 and TRBJ1-5; 11 bases are shared with TRBD1. The ends lost 7 bases at V and 4 bases at J; junction bases unmatched: 9. The CDR3 spans 16 residues. In germline, CDR1 is LNHDA, CDR2 SQIVND (reference sequence). CDR3 bases: TGTGCCAGTACCTTTGACCGGGACAGGGGGAATCAGCCCCAGCATTTT. Residues: CASTFDRDRGNQPQHF.

This clone was observed a few times. The chain joins TRBV7-3 to TRBJ2-2; 7 bases map to TRBD1. The CDR3 is 12 residues long. Germline CDR1 SGHTA, CDR2 FQGTGA. V shed 6 bases and J 7 bases; nucleotides not matched to a gene: 2. The CDR3 region is CASSRQGGELFF. CDR3 DNA: TGTGCCAGCAGTCGACAGGGCGGGGAGCTGTTTTTT.

This rearrangement joins TRBV18 to TRBJ2-5, with TRBD1 matching over 8 bases. The V and J ends lost 4 bases and 1 base, in that order; junction bases with no gene match: 5. CDR1 is KGHSH and CDR2 is LQKENI in the germline V gene. This CDR3 region has 15 residues. CDR3 coding DNA: TGTGCCAGCTCACAATGGACAGGGACCCAAGAGACCCAGTACTTC. As protein: CASSQWTGTQETQYF.

The chain joins TRBV11-3 to TRBJ2-2; tentative D call: TRBD2 (6 bases). V gave up 5 bases and J gave up 3 bases, with 22 bases separating them. CDR3 size: 18 residues. The germline V gene has CDR1 SGHNT and CDR2 YENEEA. The CDR3 is CASSGRRGGTTYTGELFF. The CDR3 DNA reads as TGTGCCAGCAGCGGCAGGAGGGGAGGAACTACTTACACCGGGGAGCTGTTTTTT.

V and J are TRBV6-6 and TRBJ2-7, with TRBD1 as a possible D gene (6 bases). CDR1 and CDR2 (germline): MNHNY, SVGAGI (reference sequence). The CDR3 is 13 amino acids. Trimming left V 7 bases short and J 2 bases short, with 12 bases between. CDR3 sequence: CASTQTGTYEQYF. CDR3 DNA sequence: TGTGCCAGCACTCAGACAGGTACCTACGAGCAGTACTTC.

This clone was recorded a few times. V gene TRBV19 combines with J gene TRBJ1-5; D remains unclear. V lost 5 bases to trimming and J lost 3 bases, with 8 bases between them. This CDR3 is built from 13 residues. Germline V gives CDR1 LNHDA, CDR2 SQIVND (reference sequence). CDR3 residues: CASSYSNNQPQHF. CDR3 bases: TGTGCCAGTAGTTACAGCAACAATCAGCCCCAGCATTTT.

The rearrangement joins TRBV5-4 to TRBJ1-2, with a weak D call TRBD1 (5 bases). The length of the CDR3 is 15 residues. V lost 4 bases, J lost 7 bases, and 20 bases lay in between. Germline values: CDR1 SGHNT, CDR2 YYREEE (reference sequence). The CDR3 sequence is CASSPGEGRVGGYTF. The CDR3 bases are TGTGCCAGCAGCCCCGGGGAGGGGAGGGTCGGTGGCTACACCTTC.

The CDR3 bases are TGTGCCAGCTCACGACCGGGACAGGGAGACTATGGCTACACCTTC. It encodes CASSRPGQGDYGYTF. This chain uses TRBV18 with TRBJ1-2; 9 bases map to TRBD1. V was clipped by 4 bases and J by 3 bases; unmatched bases: 6. Per the germline V gene, CDR1 is KGHSH and CDR2 is LQKENI. CDR3 size: 15 residues.

The chain links TRBV28 to TRBJ2-7; 8 nucleotides match TRBD1. The CDR3 runs 15 residues. Germline V gene lookup returns CDR1 MDHEN and CDR2 SYDVKM. The V segment lost 5 bases and the J segment 6 bases; nucleotides outside the gene matches: 12. The CDR3 loop is CASSDPATGVREQYF. The DNA for the CDR3 is TGTGCCAGCAGTGACCCCGCGACAGGGGTCCGCGAGCAGTACTTC.

The V call is TRBV9, the J call TRBJ2-7; a weak D match, TRBD2 (5 bases). The CDR3 is 12 residues long. From germline, CDR1 is SGDLS and CDR2 YYNGEE. V was shortened by 4 bases and J by 5 bases, with 10 bases between the two germline ends. The CDR3 sequence: CASSRRGHEQYF. CDR3 coding DNA: TGTGCCAGCAGCCGACGGGGTCACGAGCAGTACTTC.

This CDR3 is CAWGWTSGSTEQFF. The CDR3 DNA is TGTGCCTGGGGATGGACTAGCGGTTCCACGGAGCAGTTCTTC. V and J are TRBV30 and TRBJ2-1; 10 nucleotides align to TRBD2. Germline lookup yields CDR1 GTSNPN and CDR2 SVGIG (reference sequence). V lost 5 bases and J lost 10; bases outside the gene matches: 11. The CDR3 is made up of 14 amino acids.

The chain joins TRBV6-6 to TRBJ2-5, with 10 nucleotides matching TRBD1. Germline trimming cut 2 bases from V and 6 bases from J; bases unmatched to any gene: 3. This CDR3 comprises 14 residues. Germline CDR1 reads MNHNY; CDR2 reads SVGAGI (reference sequence). CDR3 bases: TGTGCCAGCAGTTACGGGACAGGGGAACAGACCCAGTACTTC. Its protein product is CASSYGTGEQTQYF.

This clone showed up just a few times. The CDR3 is CASSRGTGPYEQYF. CDR3 bases: TGCGCCAGCAGCCGAGGGACAGGCCCCTACGAGCAGTACTTC. The rearrangement uses TRBV4-1 and TRBJ2-7; 8 bases map to TRBD1. J lost 2 bases, V lost 4 bases, and 4 bases had no gene match. The CDR3 loop spans 14 amino acids. The germline V gene encodes CDR1 MGHRA and CDR2 YSYEKL.

CDR3 sequence (DNA): TGTGCCACCACCTGGACACTTGATCAGCCCCAGCATTTT. Translating gives CATTWTLDQPQHF. This chain connects TRBV6-6 to TRBJ1-5, with D maybe TRBD1 (5 bases). In germline, CDR1 is MNHNY, CDR2 SVGAGI (reference sequence). V gave up 10 bases and J gave up 5 bases, with 15 bases separating them. This CDR3 region has 13 residues.

The rearrangement joins TRBV11-2 to TRBJ1-3, with D perhaps TRBD1 (6 bases). The V end was cut by 6 bases, the J end by 4 bases, with 16 bases between. In germline, CDR1 is SGHAT, CDR2 FQNNGV. This CDR3 has 15 amino acids. CDR3 nucleotide sequence: TGTGCCAGCAGGACCGTCGGGACACGCGGAAACACCATATATTTT. This codes for CASRTVGTRGNTIYF.

This chain uses TRBV7-2 with TRBJ1-2; D is uncertain. V was clipped by 4 bases and J by 7 bases, with 28 bases between them. CDR1 SGHTA and CDR2 FQGNSA come from the germline V gene. The CDR3 covers 18 residues. This CDR3 reads CASSSPASSVVRMRGYTF. CDR3 sequence (DNA): TGTGCCAGCAGCTCCCCAGCATCCTCCGTTGTCCGAATGCGTGGCTACACCTTC.